This T cell receptor (beta chain) was recovered during a study of cytomegalovirus exposure and HLA in healthy donors. Germline values: CDR1 GTSNPN, CDR2 SVGIG (reference sequence). This CDR3 spans 15 amino acids. Germline trimming cut 2 bases from V and 5 bases from J; bases unmatched to any gene: 11. The PCR had 60 Vbeta and 13 Jbeta primers. Method: immunoSEQ multiplex PCR; TCRdb's copy keeps in-frame clones and lacks some. Among about 140,000 clones listed, about three quarters were seen once. This clone was counted between two and nine times. The V and J genes are TRBV30 and TRBJ1-2, with 7 bases identical to TRBD1. The clonotype comes from a man between 40 and 49 years old in good health and CMV-seropositive. Sequenced material: PBMCs. The CDR3 loop is CAWSQNPGTVYGYTF. CDR3 nucleotide sequence: TGTGCCTGGAGTCAGAACCCCGGGACAGTTTATGGCTACACCTTC.